This TCR beta chain was sequenced during a study of memory CD4+ T cells and cytomegalovirus serostatus. Overall study context: Donors were healthy Belgian adults, 9 or 10 CMV seropositive and approximately 25 seronegative. Overall study results and limits: Suggested: most of the CMV-linked TCR signature lies in CD4+ memory cells.

The repertoire was sequenced with immunoSEQ multiplex PCR; TCRdb's copy has only in-frame clones and lacks some. The top ten clones hold 2% of a sample with 50,000 to 65,000 clones, about 86% of them seen once. In germline, CDR1 is MRHNA, CDR2 SNTAGT. The CDR3 contains 13 residues. Between the trimmed V and J ends, which lost 6 bases and 7 bases, there was a span of 13 bases. As for this clone: Its specificity is unknown.

The sort gate was single viable CD3+CD4+CD8-CD45RO+ cells for memory CD4+ T cells. Serum IgG to CMV pp150, pp28, p38 and p52 defined serostatus. Total CD4+ T cells were enriched by CD4 positive selection. The chain recombines TRBV6-4 with TRBJ2-1; D ambiguous. The TCR was taken from an adult in good health and CMV-seropositive. Sequencing was performed on memory CD4+ T cells from blood. This CDR3 reads CASSLGFGNEQFF. CDR3 coding DNA: TGTGCCAGCAGCCTAGGTTTCGGGAATGAGCAGTTCTTC.